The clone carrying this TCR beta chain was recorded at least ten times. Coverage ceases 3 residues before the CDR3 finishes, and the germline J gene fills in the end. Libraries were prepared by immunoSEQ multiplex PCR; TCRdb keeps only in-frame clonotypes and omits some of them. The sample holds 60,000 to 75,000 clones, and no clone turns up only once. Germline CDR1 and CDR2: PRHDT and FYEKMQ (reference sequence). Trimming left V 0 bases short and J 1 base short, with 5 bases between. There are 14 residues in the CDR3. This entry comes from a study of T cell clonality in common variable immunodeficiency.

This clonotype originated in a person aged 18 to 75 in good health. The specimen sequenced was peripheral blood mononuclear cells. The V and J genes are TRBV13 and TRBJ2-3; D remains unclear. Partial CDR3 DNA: TGTGCCAGCAGCTTAGGCGTCGGCACAGATACG. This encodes CASSLGVGTDT. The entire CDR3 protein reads CASSLGVGTDTQYF.